This T cell receptor beta chain was found in a study of vaccination and CD4 T cells after COVID-19. Noted treatment: roughly 11-day PBMC culture with coronavirus spike peptide pools or control peptides (ViraFEST assay). This clonotype was picked up a small number of times. Its cognate antigen is unknown. The CDR3 has 17 amino acids. Germline CDR1 MNHEY, CDR2 SVGEGT. The junction had 4 bases not matched to a gene; V was cut back by 0 bases and J by 2 bases. Cultured CD4+ T cell DNA was sequenced using the Oncomine TCR Beta short-read assay. TCRdb passed the PCR reads through MiXCR, listing each CDR3 protein once. Counted here are around 19,000 distinct CDR3 sequences, about two fifths occurring once; the ten biggest clones make up 7% to 8.5%.

The source material was CD4+ T cells from blood, cultured in vitro, sampled after SARS-CoV-2 vaccination. V gene TRBV6-2 or TRBV6-3 combines with J gene TRBJ2-7; 13 bases agree with TRBD2. The sequence was obtained from a human donor who had recovered from COVID-19. CDR3 in DNA: TGTGCCAGCAGTTACTCCAGACTAGCGGGAGGTCCCTACGAGCAGTACTTC. Its translation is CASSYSRLAGGPYEQYF.